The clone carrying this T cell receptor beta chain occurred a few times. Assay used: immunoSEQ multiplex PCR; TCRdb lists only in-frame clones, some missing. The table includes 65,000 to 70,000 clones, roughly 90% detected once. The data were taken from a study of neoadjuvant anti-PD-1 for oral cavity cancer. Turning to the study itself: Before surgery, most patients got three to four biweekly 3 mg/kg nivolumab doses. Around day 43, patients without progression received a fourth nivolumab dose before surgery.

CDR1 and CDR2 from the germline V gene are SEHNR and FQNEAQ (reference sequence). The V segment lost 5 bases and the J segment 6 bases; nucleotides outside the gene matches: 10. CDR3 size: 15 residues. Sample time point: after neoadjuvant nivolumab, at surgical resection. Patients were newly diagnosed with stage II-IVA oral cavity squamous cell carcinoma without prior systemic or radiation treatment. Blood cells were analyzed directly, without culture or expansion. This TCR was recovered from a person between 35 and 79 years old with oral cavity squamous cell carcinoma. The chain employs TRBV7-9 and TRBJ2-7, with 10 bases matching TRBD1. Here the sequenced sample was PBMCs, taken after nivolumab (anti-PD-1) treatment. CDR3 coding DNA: TGTGCCAGCAGCCCCTACCGGACAGGGGGTTTCGAGCAGTACTTC. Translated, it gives CASSPYRTGGFEQYF.